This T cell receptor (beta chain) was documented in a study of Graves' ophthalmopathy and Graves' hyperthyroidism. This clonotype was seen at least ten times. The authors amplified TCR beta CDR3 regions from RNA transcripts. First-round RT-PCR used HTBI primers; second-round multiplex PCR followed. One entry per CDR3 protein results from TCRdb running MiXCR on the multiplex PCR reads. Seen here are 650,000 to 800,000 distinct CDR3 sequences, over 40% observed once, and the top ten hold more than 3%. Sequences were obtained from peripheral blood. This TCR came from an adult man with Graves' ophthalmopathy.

The CDR3: CASSVLAGGLNEQYF. In DNA, the CDR3 is TGTGCCAGCAGTGTTCTCGCGGGGGGGCTGAACGAGCAGTACTTC. The rearrangement links TRBV7-6 to TRBJ2-7; 9 nucleotides align to TRBD2. Looked up from germline, CDR1 is SGHVS and CDR2 is FNYEAQ. The CDR3 runs to 15 residues. With 6 bases clipped from V and 5 bases from J, the junction kept 11 bases outside the gene matches.